These 11 T cell receptor beta chains were sequenced from one sample in a study of cytomegalovirus exposure and HLA in healthy donors (dated by TCRdb to 2015 to 2018). Libraries were built with the immunoSEQ multiplex PCR assay. For the multiplex PCR, a mixture combining 60 forward primers for TCR Vbeta segments and 13 reverse primers for TCR Jbeta segments was used. TCRdb carries this immuneACCESS record with in-frame sequences only. Its versions omit some clonotypes, under half of them owing to an unresolved V gene in the studies checked, with the rest unexplained. The sample profile shows about 170,000 clones; 70% to 85% of them were found once. The ten largest clones take up around 4.8% of the sample. The source material was PBMCs. The receptors were gathered from a man between 18 and 35 years old in good health and CMV-seronegative.

V is TRBV4-2 and J is TRBJ1-1, with 9 bases that match TRBD1. The CDR3 covers 14 residues. V gave up 5 bases and J gave up 4 bases; unmatched junction bases: 5. Germline V gene sequence: CDR1 LGHNA, CDR2 YNFKEQ. The chain's CDR3 is CASSADRGTTEAFF. DNA of the CDR3: TGTGCCAGCAGCGCTGACAGGGGGACCACTGAAGCTTTCTTT.

The chain uses TRBV13 and TRBJ2-3; tentative D call: TRBD2 (5 bases). The germline V gene encodes CDR1 PRHDT and CDR2 FYEKMQ (reference sequence). This CDR3 contains 17 residues. The germline V and J ends were trimmed by 2 bases and 3 bases, with 18 bases remaining between them. In DNA, the CDR3 is TGTGCCAGCAGCTTAATCCGACGCGGGTGGGCAACAGATACGCAGTATTTT. Protein: CASSLIRRGWATDTQYF. Looking up the rest from reference TRBV13 and TRBJ2-3 gives the full variable domain: AAGVIQSPRHLIKEKRETATLKCYPIPRHDTVYWYQQGPGQDPQFLISFYEKMQSDKGSIPDRFSAQQFSDYHSELNMSSLELGDSALYFCASSLIRRGWATDTQYFGPGTRLTVL.

The chain joins TRBV5-1 to TRBJ2-3, with 12 bases fitting TRBD2. This CDR3 has 20 amino acids. With 4 bases clipped from V and 3 bases from J, the junction kept 18 bases outside the gene matches. Germline values: CDR1 SGHRS, CDR2 YFSETQ. The chain's CDR3 is CASSQHETSGGGSYTDTQYF. The CDR3 DNA reads TGCGCCAGCAGCCAGCACGAGACTAGCGGGGGAGGCTCCTATACAGATACGCAGTATTTT.

This chain joins TRBV5-1 and TRBJ1-2; D call uncertain. V lost 4 bases, J lost 0 bases, and 16 bases lay in between. The germline gives CDR1 SGHRS, CDR2 YFSETQ. The CDR3 contains 16 residues. CDR3 amino acids: CASSPGVGSSNYGYTF. As DNA, the CDR3 is TGCGCCAGCAGCCCGGGCGTGGGGAGCTCTAACTATGGCTACACCTTC. The complete variable domain, with remaining parts taken from reference TRBV5-1 and TRBJ1-2, reads KAGVTQTPRYLIKTRGQQVTLSCSPISGHRSVSWYQQTPGQGLQFLFEYFSETQRNKGNFPGRFSGRQFSNSRSEMNVSTLELGDSALYLCASSPGVGSSNYGYTFGSGTRLTVV.

The V call is TRBV6-5, the J call TRBJ1-2; D perhaps matches TRBD1 (5 bases). This CDR3 is built from 15 residues. V lost 5 bases and J lost 3, with 16 bases in between. Germline assignment: CDR1 MNHEY and CDR2 SVGAGI. The DNA of the CDR3 is TGTGCCAGCAGTACGGTTACCCGGGGGGACTATGGCTACACCTTC. Protein sequence: CASSTVTRGDYGYTF.

The chain couples TRBV2 to TRBJ2-1; 8 bases match TRBD2. Germline V gene data show CDR1 as SNHLY and CDR2 as FYNNEI. This CDR3 has 15 residues. Losses at the gene ends were 6 bases for V and 3 bases for J; bases not matched to a gene: 7. The CDR3 spells CASSPLAVLYNEQFF. In DNA, the CDR3 is TGTGCCAGCAGCCCACTAGCGGTTCTCTACAATGAGCAGTTCTTC.

This clone was counted a few times. The chain has TRBV2 and TRBJ2-7; D is ambiguous. The CDR3 has 13 amino acids. CDR1 and CDR2 (germline): SNHLY, FYNNEI. Trimming took 3 bases from V and 2 from J, leaving 8 bases between them. CDR3 in amino acids: CASSERETYEQYF. The CDR3 nucleotides are TGTGCCAGCAGTGAGAGAGAGACCTACGAGCAGTACTTC. Using reference TRBV2 and TRBJ2-7 for the parts outside the CDR3, the full variable domain is EPEVTQTPSHQVTQMGQEVILRCVPISNHLYFYWYRQILGQKVEFLVSFYNNEISEKSEIFDDQFSVERPDGSNFTLKIRSTKLEDSAMYFCASSERETYEQYFGPGTRLTVT.

The rearrangement uses TRBV13 and TRBJ1-4; TRBD1 aligns across 9 bases. CDR1 and CDR2 from the germline V gene are PRHDT and FYEKMQ (reference sequence). The CDR3 loop spans 15 amino acids. Trimming took 5 bases from V and 7 from J; bases not matched to a gene: 8. CDR3 region: CASSNRGLWGEKLFF. The CDR3 bases are TGTGCCAGCAGCAACAGGGGGCTCTGGGGTGAAAAACTGTTTTTT.

The rearrangement links TRBV19 to TRBJ2-1; D gene unclear. Germline V CDR1 and CDR2: LNHDA, SQIVND (reference sequence). Trimming removed 3 bases from V and 7 bases from J, with 4 bases in between. The CDR3 sequence is 11 residues long. CDR3 amino acids: CASSISNEQFF. CDR3 bases: TGTGCCAGTAGTATTTCTAATGAGCAGTTCTTC.

The CDR3 spells CASTTGLAGGDTQYF. DNA of the CDR3: TGTGCCAGCACCACCGGACTAGCGGGAGGAGATACGCAGTATTTT. The chain carries TRBV27 and TRBJ2-3; 14 positions agree with TRBD2. The V gene end was trimmed by 7 bases and the J gene end by 5 bases; junction bases not matched to a gene: 5. Germline CDR1 reads MNHEY; CDR2 reads SMNVEV (reference sequence). The CDR3 extends over 15 amino acids.

The CDR3 DNA reads TGTGCCAGCAGTGGGGCTAGCGGGAGGATTTACAATGAGCAGTTCTTC. This gives the protein CASSGASGRIYNEQFF. The rearrangement uses TRBV25-1 and TRBJ2-1; 11 nucleotides line up with TRBD2. CDR1 is MGHDK and CDR2 is SYGVNS in the germline V gene. V lost 4 bases to trimming and J lost 4 bases; unmatched junction nucleotides: 6. This CDR3 is 16 amino acids long.